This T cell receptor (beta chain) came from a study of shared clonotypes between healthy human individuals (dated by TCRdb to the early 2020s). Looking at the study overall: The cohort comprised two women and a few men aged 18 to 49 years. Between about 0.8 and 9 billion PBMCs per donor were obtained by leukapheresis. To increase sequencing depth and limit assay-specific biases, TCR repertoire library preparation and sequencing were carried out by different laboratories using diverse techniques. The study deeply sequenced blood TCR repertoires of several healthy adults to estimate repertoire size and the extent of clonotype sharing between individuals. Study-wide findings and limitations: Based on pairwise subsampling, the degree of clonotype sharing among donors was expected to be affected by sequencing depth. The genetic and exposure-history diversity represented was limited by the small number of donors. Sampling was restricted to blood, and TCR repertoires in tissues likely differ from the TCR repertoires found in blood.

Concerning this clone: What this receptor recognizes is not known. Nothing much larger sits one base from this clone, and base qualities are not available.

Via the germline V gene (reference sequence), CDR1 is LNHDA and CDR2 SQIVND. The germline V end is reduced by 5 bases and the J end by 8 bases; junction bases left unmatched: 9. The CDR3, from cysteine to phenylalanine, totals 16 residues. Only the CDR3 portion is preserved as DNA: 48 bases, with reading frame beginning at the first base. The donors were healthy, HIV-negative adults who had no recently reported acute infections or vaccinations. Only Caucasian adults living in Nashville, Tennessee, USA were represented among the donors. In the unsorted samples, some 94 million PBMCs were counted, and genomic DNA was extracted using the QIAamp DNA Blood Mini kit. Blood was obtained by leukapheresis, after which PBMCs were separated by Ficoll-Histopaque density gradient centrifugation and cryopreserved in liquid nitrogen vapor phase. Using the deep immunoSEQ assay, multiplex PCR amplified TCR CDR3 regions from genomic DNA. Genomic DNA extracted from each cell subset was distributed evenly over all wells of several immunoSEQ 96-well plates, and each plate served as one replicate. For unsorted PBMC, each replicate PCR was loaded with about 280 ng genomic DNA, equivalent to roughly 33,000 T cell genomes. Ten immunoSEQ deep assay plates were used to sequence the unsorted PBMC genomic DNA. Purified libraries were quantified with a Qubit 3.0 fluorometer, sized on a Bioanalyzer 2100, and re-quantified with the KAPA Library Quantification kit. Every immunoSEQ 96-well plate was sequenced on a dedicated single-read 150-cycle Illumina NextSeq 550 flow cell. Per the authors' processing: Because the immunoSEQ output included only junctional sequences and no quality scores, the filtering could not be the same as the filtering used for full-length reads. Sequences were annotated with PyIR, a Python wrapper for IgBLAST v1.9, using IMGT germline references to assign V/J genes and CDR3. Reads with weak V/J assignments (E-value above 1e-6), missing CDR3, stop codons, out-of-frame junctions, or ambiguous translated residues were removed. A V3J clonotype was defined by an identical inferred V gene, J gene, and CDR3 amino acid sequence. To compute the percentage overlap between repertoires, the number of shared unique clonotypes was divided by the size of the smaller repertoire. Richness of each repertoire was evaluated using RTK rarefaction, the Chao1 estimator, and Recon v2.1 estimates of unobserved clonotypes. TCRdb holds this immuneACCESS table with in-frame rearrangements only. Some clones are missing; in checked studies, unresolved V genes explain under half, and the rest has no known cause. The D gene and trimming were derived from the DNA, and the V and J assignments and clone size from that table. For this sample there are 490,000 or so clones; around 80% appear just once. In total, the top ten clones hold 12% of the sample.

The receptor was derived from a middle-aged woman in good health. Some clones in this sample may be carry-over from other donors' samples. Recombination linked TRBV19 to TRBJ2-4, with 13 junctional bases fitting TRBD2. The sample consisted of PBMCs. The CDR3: CASSDARTSGSDIQYF. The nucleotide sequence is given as TGTGCCAGTAGTGATGCAAGGACTAGCGGGAGTGACATTCAGTACTTC. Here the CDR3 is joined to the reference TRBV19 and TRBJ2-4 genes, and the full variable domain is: DGGITQSPKYLFRKEGQNVTLSCEQNLNHDAMYWYRQDPGQGLRLIYYSQIVNDFQKGDIAEGYSVSREKKESFPLTVTSAQKNPTAFYLCASSDARTSGSDIQYFGAGTRLSVL.